These 29 T cell receptor beta chains were sequenced from one sample in a study of cytomegalovirus exposure and HLA in healthy donors (dated by TCRdb to 2016 to 2017). The library was made by the immunoSEQ multiplex PCR assay. For the multiplex PCR, a mixture combining 60 forward primers for TCR Vbeta segments and 13 reverse primers for TCR Jbeta segments was used. TCRdb took this table from immuneACCESS and kept in-frame rearrangements with V and J called. Such tables lack part of the clones; where checked against another copy, unresolved V genes explain under half of the gap, and the rest is unexplained. The sample yields about 160,000 clones; approximately 82% were counted once. The top ten hold 7.5% to 9% of the sample. Sequenced: PBMCs. The receptors stem from a male donor in good health and CMV-seropositive.

This clone was counted many times. The genes are TRBV7-6 and TRBJ2-1; 9 bases are a match to TRBD1. Trimming took 5 bases from V and 6 from J; bases not matched to a gene: 11. This CDR3 has 16 amino acids. Looked up from germline, CDR1 is SGHVS and CDR2 is FNYEAQ. The CDR3 nucleotides are TGTGCCAGCAGCGACACTTCGGGACAGGGAAGCAATGAGCAGTTCTTC. This encodes CASSDTSGQGSNEQFF. Together with reference TRBV7-6 and TRBJ2-1, the CDR3 gives the full variable domain: GAGVSQSPRYKVTKRGQDVALRCDPISGHVSLYWYRQALGQGPEFLTYFNYEAQQDKSGLPNDRFSAERPEGSISTLTIQRTEQRDSAMYRCASSDTSGQGSNEQFFGPGTRLTVL.

The CDR3 region is CASSDRPNTEAFF. For the CDR3, the DNA is TGTGCCAGTAGTGACAGGCCCAACACTGAAGCTTTCTTT. The rearrangement links TRBV19 to TRBJ1-1, with a possible D match to TRBD1 (6 bases). The V and J ends lost 5 bases and 2 bases respectively, with 9 bases between them. From germline, CDR1 is LNHDA and CDR2 SQIVND (reference sequence). The length of the CDR3 is 13 residues. Combining the CDR3 with reference TRBV19 and TRBJ1-1 gives the whole variable domain DGGITQSPKYLFRKEGQNVTLSCEQNLNHDAMYWYRQDPGQGLRLIYYSQIVNDFQKGDIAEGYSVSREKKESFPLTVTSAQKNPTAFYLCASSDRPNTEAFFGQGTRLTVV.

This clone was found once. The chain recombines TRBV6-4 with TRBJ1-1; TRBD1 is a possible D gene (6 bases). V dropped 2 bases and J dropped 3 bases, with 16 bases sitting between them. CDR3 size: 16 residues. CDR1 and CDR2 (germline): MRHNA, SNTAGT. The CDR3, as DNA: TGTGCCAGCAGTGACCCCTCCCGCGCAGGGGACACTGAAGCTTTCTTT. Amino acid sequence: CASSDPSRAGDTEAFF.

V usage is TRBV29-1 and J usage is TRBJ1-1; 7 bases map to TRBD1. Per the germline V gene, CDR1 is SQVTM and CDR2 is ANQGSEA. V was clipped by 5 bases and J by 3 bases; unmatched bases: 6. This CDR3 contains 13 residues. In DNA, the CDR3 is TGCAGCGTTCGGGACAGTGGGGACACTGAAGCTTTCTTT. Its protein product is CSVRDSGDTEAFF.

V is TRBV19 and J is TRBJ2-2; 7 positions agree with TRBD1. The CDR3 extends over 16 amino acids. Germline CDR1 reads LNHDA; CDR2 reads SQIVND (reference sequence). J gave up 0 bases and V 4 bases, and 5 bases lay outside the gene matches. The CDR3 coding sequence is TGTGCCAGTAGTAGAGGACAGGTAGCGAACACCGGGGAGCTGTTTTTT. Its protein is CASSRGQVANTGELFF.

This clone was counted between two and nine times. This chain connects TRBV28 to TRBJ2-7; D gene ambiguous. The length of the CDR3 is 15 residues. Trimming shortened V by 3 bases and J by 0 bases, and 12 bases separated the two germline ends. Germline V CDR1 and CDR2: MDHEN, SYDVKM. The DNA for the CDR3 is TGTGCCAGCAGTTTCAGTCAGACAAGCTCCTACGAGCAGTACTTC. Amino acid sequence: CASSFSQTSSYEQYF.

With regard to this clone: An end of the junction differs from the germline gene, which may be a read error. The chain joins TRBV2 to TRBJ1-1, with 8 nucleotides matching TRBD1. This CDR3 is 13 amino acids long. The germline V gene encodes CDR1 SNHLY and CDR2 FYNNEI. The DNA of the CDR3 is TGTGCCAGCAGCGAAGACAGGGGAACTGAAGCTTTCTTT. This sequence encodes CASSEDRGTEAFF.

This rearrangement joins TRBV12-2 to TRBJ1-1; the table calls TRBD1, which could not be checked here. TRBV12-2 corresponds to a pseudogene. The CDR3 is made up of 16 amino acids. CDR3 DNA sequence: TGTGCAAGTCGCTCCCCATGGCGGACATTTGGCGGTGAAGCTTTCTTT. Protein product: CASRSPWRTFGGEAFF.

This chain uses TRBV9 with TRBJ1-5; tentative D call: TRBD1 (5 bases). This CDR3 is built from 18 residues. Germline V gene sequence: CDR1 SGDLS, CDR2 YYNGEE. V was pared by 2 bases and J by 3 bases, with 21 bases between. CDR3 in DNA: TGTGCCAGCAGCGTCAGTCCCCACCCCGACAGTCCCAATCAGCCCCAGCATTTT. Its translation: CASSVSPHPDSPNQPQHF.

The gene calls are TRBV30 and TRBJ2-3; weak D call: TRBD2 (6 bases). CDR1 and CDR2 (germline): GTSNPN, SVGIG (reference sequence). The germline V and J ends were trimmed by 2 bases and 2 bases, with 14 bases remaining between them. The CDR3 covers 15 residues. This chain's CDR3 is CAWSPGRRVTDTQYF. The CDR3 nucleotides are TGTGCCTGGAGTCCGGGGAGGCGGGTCACAGATACGCAGTATTTT.

The chain carries TRBV7-6 and TRBJ2-1; 11 positions match TRBD2. CDR1 and CDR2 (germline): SGHVS, FNYEAQ. The CDR3 is 17 residues long. V shed 4 bases and J 6 bases; nucleotides not matched to a gene: 11. The DNA for the CDR3 is TGTGCCAGCAGCTCTATAAGGGGTCTAGCGGGGGGCAATGAGCAGTTCTTC. The encoded protein is CASSSIRGLAGGNEQFF. Drawing the rest from reference TRBV7-6 and TRBJ2-1, the complete variable domain is GAGVSQSPRYKVTKRGQDVALRCDPISGHVSLYWYRQALGQGPEFLTYFNYEAQQDKSGLPNDRFSAERPEGSISTLTIQRTEQRDSAMYRCASSSIRGLAGGNEQFFGPGTRLTVL.

The chain couples TRBV28 to TRBJ1-1; D may be TRBD1 (6 bases). V shed 2 bases and J shed 0 bases, with 7 bases lying between them. Germline loops: CDR1 MDHEN, CDR2 SYDVKM. The length of the CDR3 is 14 residues. Written as DNA, the CDR3 is TGTGCCAGCAGTTTACACAGGGTGAACACTGAAGCTTTCTTT. It is translated as CASSLHRVNTEAFF.

The V gene is TRBV9, the J gene TRBJ2-1; no clear D gene. From germline, CDR1 is SGDLS and CDR2 YYNGEE. Trimming pared 4 bases from V and 6 bases from J, leaving 14 bases between. This CDR3 region has 14 residues. CDR3 sequence: CASSPAGLSNEQFF. The CDR3 DNA is TGTGCCAGCAGCCCCGCCGGGTTAAGCAATGAGCAGTTCTTC.

This rearrangement joins TRBV5-1 to TRBJ2-7; D remains unclear. V was clipped by 2 bases and J by 2 bases, with 14 bases between them. The CDR3 is 15 residues long. Per germline, CDR1 SGHRS and CDR2 YFSETQ. As DNA, the CDR3 is TGCGCCAGCAGCTTTGCTAGTCTCGTAACCTACGAGCAGTACTTC. Its protein is CASSFASLVTYEQYF.

The rearrangement joins TRBV4-2 to TRBJ1-3; 12 nucleotides align to TRBD1. The CDR3 sequence is 17 residues long. The V gene end was trimmed by 1 base and the J gene end by 0 bases; junction bases not matched to a gene: 1. The germline CDR1 and CDR2 sequences are LGHNA and YNFKEQ. This CDR3 reads CASSQGDRGLSGNTIYF. In DNA, the CDR3 is TGTGCCAGCAGCCAAGGGGACAGGGGGCTCTCTGGAAACACCATATATTTT.

The CDR3 here is CASSPANRGPNQPQHF. The CDR3 DNA reads as TGTGCCAGCAGTCCGGCCAACAGGGGGCCCAATCAGCCCCAGCATTTT. The chain uses TRBV27 and TRBJ1-5; 9 bases fit TRBD1. V lost 5 bases to trimming and J lost 3 bases; unmatched junction nucleotides: 8. Germline CDR1 reads MNHEY; CDR2 reads SMNVEV (reference sequence). This CDR3 region has 16 residues.

The rearrangement uses TRBV7-8 and TRBJ2-4; TRBD2 aligns across 14 bases. The CDR3 covers 16 residues. Germline V gene data show CDR1 as SGHVS and CDR2 as FQNEAQ. V shed 3 bases, J shed 7 bases, and the junction held 5 bases outside the gene matches. CDR3 nucleotide sequence: TGTGCCAGCAGCTTCGGGACTAGCGGGAGTGGGAACATTCAGTACTTC. Its protein is CASSFGTSGSGNIQYF. The complete variable domain, with remaining parts taken from reference TRBV7-8 and TRBJ2-4, reads GAGVSQSPRYKVAKRGQDVALRCDPISGHVSLFWYQQALGQGPEFLTYFQNEAQLDKSGLPSDRFFAERPEGSVSTLKIQRTQQEDSAVYLCASSFGTSGSGNIQYFGAGTRLSVL.

The chain carries TRBV7-2 and TRBJ2-3, with a tentative D call TRBD1 (6 bases). Trimming took 5 bases from V and 0 from J, leaving 12 bases between them. Germline assignment: CDR1 SGHTA and CDR2 FQGNSA. The CDR3 contains 15 residues. Here the CDR3 DNA reads TGTGCCAGCAGCCTGGGACAACCTAGCACAGATACGCAGTATTTT. Amino acid sequence: CASSLGQPSTDTQYF.

In DNA, the CDR3 is TGTGCCTGGAGGCAAAACAGCTACGAGCAGTACTTC. This gives the protein CAWRQNSYEQYF. The chain joins TRBV30 to TRBJ2-7; D not resolved. CDR1 is GTSNPN, CDR2 SVGIG, per germline (reference sequence). The CDR3 extends over 12 amino acids. Trimming shortened V by 3 bases and J by 3 bases, and 9 bases separated the two germline ends. The variable domain in full, with the rest retrieved from reference TRBV30 and TRBJ2-7, is SQTIHQWPATLVQPVGSPLSLECTVEGTSNPNLYWYRQAAGRGLQLLFYSVGIGQISSEVPQNLSASRPQDRQFILSSKKLLLSDSGFYLCAWRQNSYEQYFGPGTRLTVT.

The rearrangement uses TRBV9 and TRBJ2-5, with 9 bases identical to TRBD2. J lost 1 base, V lost 0 bases, and 7 bases had no gene match. CDR1 is SGDLS, CDR2 YYNGEE, per germline. The CDR3 contains 17 residues. Here the CDR3 DNA reads TGTGCCAGCAGCGTAGGCCAGGCGGGGGGGGCCCAAGAGACCCAGTACTTC. Its translation: CASSVGQAGGAQETQYF. Using reference TRBV9 and TRBJ2-5 for the parts outside the CDR3, the full variable domain is DSGVTQTPKHLITATGQRVTLRCSPRSGDLSVYWYQQSLDQGLQFLIQYYNGEERAKGNILERFSAQQFPDLHSELNLSSLELGDSALYFCASSVGQAGGAQETQYFGPGTRLLVL.

Concerning this clone: In the same sample, other DNA sequences code for this CDR3. This chain uses TRBV5-4 with TRBJ1-1, with D perhaps TRBD1 (5 bases). Trimming pared 5 bases from V and 1 base from J, leaving 9 bases between. CDR3 length: 13 residues. Per germline, CDR1 SGHNT and CDR2 YYREEE (reference sequence). The CDR3, as DNA: TGTGCCAGCAGTTTACAGGAGAACACTGAAGCTTTCTTT. It yields the protein CASSLQENTEAFF.

The V call is TRBV19, the J call TRBJ2-7; 12 bases match TRBD1. The CDR3 extends over 16 amino acids. CDR1 LNHDA and CDR2 SQIVND come from the germline V gene (reference sequence). The J segment lost 6 bases and the V segment lost 3 bases, leaving 9 bases of the junction unmatched. CDR3 DNA sequence: TGTGCCAGTAGTATGAAGGGGGACAGGGGGCGATCCGAGCAGTACTTC. The encoded protein is CASSMKGDRGRSEQYF.

The chain carries TRBV6-1 and TRBJ2-1; perhaps TRBD2 as D (5 bases). Germline V gene lookup returns CDR1 MNHNS and CDR2 SASEGT. The CDR3 contains 15 residues. Trimming removed 7 bases from V and 1 base from J, with 14 bases in between. The CDR3 reads CASKPEGFSYNEQFF. The CDR3 bases are TGTGCCAGCAAACCAGAGGGATTTTCCTACAATGAGCAGTTCTTC.

The rearrangement links TRBV6-5 to TRBJ2-1, with 11 bases aligning to TRBD2. Trimming cost V 6 bases and J 3 bases; bases outside gene matches: 4. CDR3 length: 15 residues. Germline loops: CDR1 MNHEY, CDR2 SVGAGI. CDR3 residues: CASRSGLAGYNEQFF. CDR3 nucleotides: TGTGCCAGCAGGTCCGGACTAGCGGGCTACAATGAGCAGTTCTTC.

The chain joins TRBV6-6 to TRBJ2-5, with TRBD1 identical over 8 bases. The last part of the DNA fits TRBJ2-7 better; the J call may be wrong. CDR3 length equals 15 residues. CDR1 and CDR2 (germline): MNHNY, SVGAGI (reference sequence). The CDR3 here is CASSYTVGTGYEQYF. In nucleotides, the CDR3 is TGTGCCAGCAGTTACACGGTAGGGACAGGCTACGAGCAGTACTTC.

This clone appeared a single time. J is TRBJ1-5 and V is TRBV10-3; D remains unclear. This CDR3 contains 16 residues. V was trimmed by 3 bases and J by 2 bases, leaving 14 bases between them. CDR1 and CDR2 (germline): ENHRY, SYGVKD. The CDR3 sequence is CAISDYPLQGNQPQHF. CDR3 coding DNA: TGTGCCATCAGTGATTACCCTCTGCAGGGCAATCAGCCCCAGCATTTT.

The gene calls are TRBV28 and TRBJ2-5; 12 nucleotides match TRBD2. V lost 5 bases and J lost 4; bases outside the gene matches: 8. CDR1 MDHEN and CDR2 SYDVKM come from the germline V gene. This CDR3 has 16 residues. CDR3 sequence (DNA): TGTGCCAGCAGTGCACTAGCGGGAGGATCGCGAGAGACCCAGTACTTC. This encodes CASSALAGGSRETQYF.

The chain employs TRBV30 and TRBJ1-6; weak D call: TRBD1 (5 bases). Germline values: CDR1 GTSNPN, CDR2 SVGIG (reference sequence). The CDR3 contains 17 residues. The V end lost 0 bases, the J end lost 7 bases, and 19 bases lay between the germline ends. CDR3 DNA: TGTGCCTGGAGTGTAACCGTGGGGGGTTATCCGAATTCACCCCTCCACTTT. The encoded protein is CAWSVTVGGYPNSPLHF.

The genes are TRBV2 and TRBJ2-7; D possibly corresponds to TRBD1 (5 bases). This CDR3 has 12 amino acids. V dropped 2 bases and J dropped 5 bases, with 7 bases sitting between them. The germline V gene encodes CDR1 SNHLY and CDR2 FYNNEI. CDR3 sequence reads: CASSETTDEQYF. The CDR3 nucleotides are TGTGCCAGCAGTGAAACGACAGACGAGCAGTACTTC.